One and the same sample provided the 24 T cell receptor beta chains below, sequenced in a study of shared clonotypes between healthy human individuals. Using immunoSEQ multiplex PCR, the repertoire was profiled, and TCRdb retains in-frame clones only, with some absent. This sample has just over 2,000,000 clones, with about 95% found just once. Naive CD8 populations comprised CD45RO-negative cells positively selected for CCR7, excluding terminally differentiated effector memory CD45RA+ cells. Specimen: naive CD8+ T cells sorted from blood. The receptors come from a man between 18 and 29 years old in good health.

J is TRBJ2-1 and V is TRBV9, with 9 bases identical to TRBD1. In germline, CDR1 is SGDLS, CDR2 YYNGEE. Trimming at V came to 4 bases and at J to 8 bases, leaving 4 bases not matched to a gene. This CDR3 is 13 amino acids long. CDR3 DNA: TGTGCCAGCAGCCCGGGACAGGGCGATGAGCAGTTCTTC. The encoded protein is CASSPGQGDEQFF.

This clone was detected once. The rearrangement joins TRBV13 to TRBJ1-5, with a possible D match to TRBD1 (5 bases). The CDR3 length is 15 residues. Germline V gene lookup returns CDR1 PRHDT and CDR2 FYEKMQ (reference sequence). Deletions cut 2 bases from V and 0 bases from J, with 8 bases between. Here the CDR3 DNA reads TGTGCCAGCAGCTTACGGGGGGATAGCAATCAGCCCCAGCATTTT. Encoded protein: CASSLRGDSNQPQHF.

Remarks on this clone: This sample also contains other DNA sequences that code for the same CDR3. The rearrangement links TRBV7-9 to TRBJ2-7; D ambiguous. CDR1 is SEHNR, CDR2 FQNEAQ, per germline (reference sequence). The CDR3 totals 14 residues. Trimming cost V 1 base and J 2 bases, with 9 bases left between them. CDR3 sequence reads: CASSLEGPAYEQYF. CDR3 nucleotide sequence: TGTGCCAGCAGCTTAGAGGGTCCAGCCTACGAGCAGTACTTC.

The rearrangement uses TRBV4-3 and TRBJ2-5, with D perhaps matching TRBD1 (5 bases). Germline CDR1 reads LGHNA; CDR2 reads YSLEER. The V gene lost 3 bases and the J gene lost 5 bases, with 25 bases spanning the gap. The CDR3 spans 18 residues. This chain's CDR3 is CASSHRTRQGLAEETQYF. CDR3 DNA sequence: TGCGCCAGCAGCCACCGAACGAGGCAGGGCCTCGCAGAGGAGACCCAGTACTTC.

The chain combines TRBV10-1 with TRBJ1-1; unclear D gene. Trimming pared 5 bases from V and 8 bases from J, leaving 9 bases between. This CDR3 has 11 amino acids. The germline gives CDR1 WNHNN, CDR2 SYGVQD (reference sequence). The chain's CDR3 is CASSFGQEAFF. The CDR3 DNA is TGCGCCAGCAGTTTCGGTCAAGAAGCTTTCTTT.

V usage is TRBV27 and J usage is TRBJ2-3; D could derive from TRBD1 or TRBD2 (5 bases each). Trimming pared 5 bases from V and 1 base from J, leaving 16 bases between. This CDR3 has 16 amino acids. CDR1 MNHEY and CDR2 SMNVEV come from the germline V gene (reference sequence). The DNA for the CDR3 is TGTGCCAGCAGTCGTTTGGGGGTCTCGGGCACAGATACGCAGTATTTT. It specifies CASSRLGVSGTDTQYF.

The chain has TRBV19 and TRBJ2-2; tentatively, D is TRBD1 (8 bases). Deletions cut 5 bases from V and 4 bases from J, with 14 bases between. The CDR3 totals 15 residues. Germline CDR1 LNHDA, CDR2 SQIVND (reference sequence). CDR3 sequence (DNA): TGTGCCAGTAGTCCGGACAGGGAGGGCACCGGGGAGCTGTTTTTT. Its protein is CASSPDREGTGELFF.

For this clone: At the DNA level, this CDR3 is encoded by other sequences in the same sample as well. V and J are TRBV7-9 and TRBJ1-1; D ambiguous. The germline CDR1 and CDR2 sequences are SEHNR and FQNEAQ (reference sequence). The CDR3 extends over 14 amino acids. V was pared by 1 base and J by 5 bases, with 11 bases between. Here the CDR3 reads CASSLVGAETEAFF. Written as DNA, the CDR3 is TGTGCCAGCAGCTTAGTGGGAGCCGAGACTGAAGCTTTCTTT.

About this clone itself: Other DNA sequences in this specimen translate into the identical CDR3. CDR3 nucleotides: TGTGCCAGCAGTTTCGGTGCAGGGGCTTCCTACGAGCAGTACTTC. Its translation: CASSFGAGASYEQYF. The V and J genes are TRBV27 and TRBJ2-7; D possibly corresponds to TRBD1 (6 bases). The CDR3 contains 15 residues. Germline CDR1 reads MNHEY; CDR2 reads SMNVEV (reference sequence). V lost 3 bases and J lost 1, with 13 bases in between.

This sequence joins TRBV4-3 and TRBJ2-3; a weak D match, TRBD1 (5 bases). This CDR3 spans 16 amino acids. Germline V gene lookup returns CDR1 LGHNA and CDR2 YSLEER. V gave up 0 bases and J gave up 6 bases, with 16 bases separating them. The CDR3 DNA reads as TGCGCCAGCAGCCAAGATTTAGGGGATCGTCGGGATACGCAGTATTTT. Protein sequence: CASSQDLGDRRDTQYF.

V and J are TRBV4-1 and TRBJ2-1, with 9 bases fitting TRBD2. Germline V gene data show CDR1 as MGHRA and CDR2 as YSYEKL. The CDR3 is made up of 14 amino acids. Trimming at V came to 2 bases and at J to 9 bases, leaving 5 bases not matched to a gene. CDR3 nucleotide sequence: TGCGCCAGCAGCCAATTTAGCGGGGGAGGTGAGCAGTTCTTC. Translation gives CASSQFSGGGEQFF.

CDR3 region: CASSQVSGEVGYTF. CDR3 coding DNA: TGCGCCAGCAGCCAAGTTTCAGGGGAGGTTGGCTACACCTTC. The chain recombines TRBV4-1 with TRBJ1-2, with D possibly TRBD1 on 6 matching bases. CDR1 is MGHRA, CDR2 YSYEKL, per germline. The CDR3 has 14 residues. With 1 base removed from V and 7 bases from J, the gap between germline ends came to 13 bases.

V gene TRBV29-1 combines with J gene TRBJ2-7; the match to TRBD1 covers 10 bases. V dropped 2 bases and J dropped 7; count of bases not matched to a gene: 2. The CDR3 is made up of 12 amino acids. Germline values: CDR1 SQVTM, CDR2 ANQGSEA. In DNA, the CDR3 is TGCAGCGTTGAACGGACAGGGGGGGAGCAGTACTTC. Amino acids: CSVERTGGEQYF.

The chain joins TRBV7-9 to TRBJ2-1, with TRBD2 matching 7 bases. With V trimmed by 8 bases and J by 5 bases, 12 bases remained unmatched. The CDR3 runs to 15 residues. The germline gives CDR1 SEHNR, CDR2 FQNEAQ (reference sequence). The CDR3 region is CASAWGRDLHNEQFF. The CDR3 DNA sequence: TGTGCCAGCGCCTGGGGGAGGGACCTCCACAATGAGCAGTTCTTC. Full variable domain (remainder filled in from reference TRBV7-9 and TRBJ2-1): DTGVSQNPRHKITKRGQNVTFRCDPISEHNRLYWYRQTLGQGPEFLTYFQNEAQLEKSRLLSDRFSAERPKGSFSTLEIQRTEQGDSAMYLCASAWGRDLHNEQFFGPGTRLTVL.

The J gene is TRBJ1-4, the V gene TRBV4-1; possibly TRBD1 for D (6 bases). The V end was cut by 5 bases, the J end by 8 bases, with 9 bases between. This CDR3 contains 12 residues. From germline, CDR1 is MGHRA and CDR2 YSYEKL. CDR3 DNA sequence: TGCGCCAGCAGCGGGACATCGGAAAAACTGTTTTTT. It codes for CASSGTSEKLFF.

V is TRBV6-5 and J is TRBJ1-6, with a weak D call TRBD1 (6 bases). In germline, CDR1 is MNHEY, CDR2 SVGAGI. CDR3 size: 14 residues. Trimming pared 2 bases from V and 10 bases from J, leaving 12 bases between. The DNA of the CDR3 is TGTGCCAGCAGTTACCAGGGAGGGGGATCACCCCTCCACTTT. Translating gives CASSYQGGGSPLHF.

The CDR3 loop is CASSFDRGDYGYTF. The CDR3 DNA reads as TGTGCCAGCAGTTTTGACAGGGGGGACTATGGCTACACCTTC. The chain links TRBV5-6 to TRBJ1-2, with TRBD1 identical over 9 bases. The CDR3 contains 14 residues. V shed 5 bases and J 3 bases; nucleotides not matched to a gene: 5. The germline V gene has CDR1 SGHDT and CDR2 YYEEEE.

The chain has TRBV4-1 and TRBJ1-6, with 7 bases matching TRBD1. Germline lookup yields CDR1 MGHRA and CDR2 YSYEKL. This CDR3 comprises 16 residues. V lost 1 base, J lost 9 bases, and 9 bases stayed unmatched. The CDR3 sequence is CASSQALTGWVSPLHF. The CDR3 coding sequence is TGCGCCAGCAGCCAAGCCCTGACAGGGTGGGTTTCACCCCTCCACTTT.

J is TRBJ2-7 and V is TRBV7-9, with D possibly being TRBD1 (6 bases). CDR3 length: 15 amino acids. V lost 2 bases and J 4 bases, leaving 15 bases between the germline ends. Germline loops: CDR1 SEHNR, CDR2 FQNEAQ (reference sequence). The chain's CDR3 is CASSLPDRSLYEQYF. The CDR3 DNA reads TGTGCCAGCAGCTTACCAGACAGGTCCTTATACGAGCAGTACTTC. The full variable domain, its missing parts supplied by reference TRBV7-9 and TRBJ2-7, is DTGVSQNPRHKITKRGQNVTFRCDPISEHNRLYWYRQTLGQGPEFLTYFQNEAQLEKSRLLSDRFSAERPKGSFSTLEIQRTEQGDSAMYLCASSLPDRSLYEQYFGPGTRLTVT.

The chain employs TRBV30 and TRBJ2-2; no reliable D call. CDR1 GTSNPN and CDR2 SVGIG come from the germline V gene (reference sequence). This CDR3 is 14 amino acids long. The ends were cut back, 4 bases at V and 5 bases at J, with 14 bases in the middle. The chain's CDR3 is CAWMEGSGTGELFF. DNA for the CDR3: TGTGCCTGGATGGAAGGATCTGGGACCGGGGAGCTGTTTTTT.

This chain uses TRBV11-2 with TRBJ2-7; D gene uncertain. The CDR3 covers 10 residues. Deletions cut 5 bases from V and 7 bases from J, with 6 bases between. Looked up from germline, CDR1 is SGHAT and CDR2 is FQNNGV. The CDR3 spells CASSRMEQYF. In nucleotides, the CDR3 is TGTGCCAGCAGCCGGATGGAGCAGTACTTC.

The chain combines TRBV13 with TRBJ2-7, with a tentative D call TRBD1 (6 bases). The length of the CDR3 is 14 residues. The V end lost 3 bases, the J end lost 3 bases, and 12 bases lay between the germline ends. The germline V gene has CDR1 PRHDT and CDR2 FYEKMQ (reference sequence). Here the CDR3 reads CASSLDQGIYEQYF. DNA of the CDR3: TGTGCCAGCAGCTTGGACCAGGGGATCTACGAGCAGTACTTC.

The V and J genes are TRBV4-2 and TRBJ1-1; no definite D call. The germline CDR1 and CDR2 sequences are LGHNA and YNFKEQ. The V end was cut by 0 bases, the J end by 5 bases, with 16 bases between. CDR3 length: 16 amino acids. This chain's CDR3 is CASSQDSEGAETEAFF. The CDR3 bases are TGTGCCAGCAGCCAAGATTCGGAGGGCGCGGAAACTGAAGCTTTCTTT.

The V and J genes are TRBV6-5 and TRBJ2-7, with 8 bases lining up with TRBD1. The CDR3 covers 14 residues. Trimming cost V 4 bases and J 0 bases; bases outside gene matches: 2. In germline, CDR1 is MNHEY, CDR2 SVGAGI. Here the CDR3 DNA reads TGTGCCAGCAGTTTCGGACAGGGCTCCTACGAGCAGTACTTC. It yields the protein CASSFGQGSYEQYF.